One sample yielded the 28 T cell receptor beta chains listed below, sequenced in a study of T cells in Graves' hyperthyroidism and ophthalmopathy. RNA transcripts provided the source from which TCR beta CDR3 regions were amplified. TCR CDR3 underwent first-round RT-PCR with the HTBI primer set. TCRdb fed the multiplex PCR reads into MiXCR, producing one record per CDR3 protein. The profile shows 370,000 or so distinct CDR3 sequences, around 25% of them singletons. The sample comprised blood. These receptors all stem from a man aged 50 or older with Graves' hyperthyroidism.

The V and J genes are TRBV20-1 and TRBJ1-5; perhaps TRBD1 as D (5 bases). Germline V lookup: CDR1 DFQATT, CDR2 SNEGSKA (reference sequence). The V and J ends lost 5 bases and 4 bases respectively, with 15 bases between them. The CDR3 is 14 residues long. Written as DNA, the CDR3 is TGCAGTGCTCTCCCCGGGACCGATAATCAGCCCCAGCATTTT. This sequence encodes CSALPGTDNQPQHF.

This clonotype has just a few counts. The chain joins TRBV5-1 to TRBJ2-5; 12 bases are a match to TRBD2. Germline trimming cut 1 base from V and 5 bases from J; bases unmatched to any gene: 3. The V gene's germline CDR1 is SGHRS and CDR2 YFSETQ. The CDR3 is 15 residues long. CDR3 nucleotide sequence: TGCGCCAGCAGCTTGAGACTAGCGGGAGTTGAGACCCAGTACTTC. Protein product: CASSLRLAGVETQYF.

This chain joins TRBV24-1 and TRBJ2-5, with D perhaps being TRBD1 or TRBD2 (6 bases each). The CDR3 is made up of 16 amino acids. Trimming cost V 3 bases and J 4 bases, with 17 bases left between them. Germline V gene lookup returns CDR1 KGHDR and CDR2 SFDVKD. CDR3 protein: CATSDGFRGGGETQYF. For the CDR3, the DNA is TGTGCCACCAGTGATGGATTCAGGGGAGGTGGAGAGACCCAGTACTTC.

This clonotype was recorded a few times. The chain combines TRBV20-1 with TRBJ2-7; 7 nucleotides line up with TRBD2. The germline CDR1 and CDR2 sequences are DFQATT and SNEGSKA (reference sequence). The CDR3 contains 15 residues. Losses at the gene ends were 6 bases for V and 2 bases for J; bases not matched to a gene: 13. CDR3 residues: CSARVGGSGAYEQYF. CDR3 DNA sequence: TGCAGTGCCCGGGTGGGGGGGTCGGGGGCCTACGAGCAGTACTTC.

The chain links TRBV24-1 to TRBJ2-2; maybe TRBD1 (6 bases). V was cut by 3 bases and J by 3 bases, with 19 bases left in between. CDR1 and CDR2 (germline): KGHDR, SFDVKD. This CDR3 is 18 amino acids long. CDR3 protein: CATSDLGDTSMDTGELFF. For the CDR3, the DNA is TGTGCCACCAGTGATCTGGGGGACACAAGCATGGACACCGGGGAGCTGTTTTTT.

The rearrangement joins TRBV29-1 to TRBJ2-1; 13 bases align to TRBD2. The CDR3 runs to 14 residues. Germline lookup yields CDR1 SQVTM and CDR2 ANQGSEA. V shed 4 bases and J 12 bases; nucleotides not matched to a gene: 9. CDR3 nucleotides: TGCAGCGTTGCCGGACTAGCGGGAGACTCCCCGCAGTTCTTC. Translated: CSVAGLAGDSPQFF.

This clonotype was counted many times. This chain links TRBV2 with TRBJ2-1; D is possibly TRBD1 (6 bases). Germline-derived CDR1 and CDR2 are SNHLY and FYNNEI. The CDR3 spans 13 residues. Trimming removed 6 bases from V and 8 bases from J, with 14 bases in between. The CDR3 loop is CASSVGQVDEQFF. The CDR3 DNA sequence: TGTGCCAGCAGCGTGGGACAAGTCGATGAGCAGTTCTTC.

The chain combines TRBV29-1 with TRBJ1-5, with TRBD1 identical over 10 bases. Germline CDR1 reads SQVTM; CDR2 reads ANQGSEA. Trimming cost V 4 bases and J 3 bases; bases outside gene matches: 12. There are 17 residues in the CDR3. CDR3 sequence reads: CSVAATGGLRTNQPQHF. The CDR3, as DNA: TGCAGCGTTGCCGCGACAGGGGGCTTACGAACCAATCAGCCCCAGCATTTT.

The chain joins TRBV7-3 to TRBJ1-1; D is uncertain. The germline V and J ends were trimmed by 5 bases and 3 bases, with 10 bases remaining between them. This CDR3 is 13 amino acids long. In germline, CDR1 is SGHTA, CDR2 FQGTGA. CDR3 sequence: CASSTNTYTEAFF. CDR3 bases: TGTGCCAGCAGCACTAACACATACACTGAAGCTTTCTTT.

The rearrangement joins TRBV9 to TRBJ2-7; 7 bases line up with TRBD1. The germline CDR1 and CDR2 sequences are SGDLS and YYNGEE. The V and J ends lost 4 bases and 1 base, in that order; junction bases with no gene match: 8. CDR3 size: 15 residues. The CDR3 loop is CASSRFPGQSYEQYF. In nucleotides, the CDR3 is TGTGCCAGCAGCCGATTTCCGGGACAGTCCTACGAGCAGTACTTC.

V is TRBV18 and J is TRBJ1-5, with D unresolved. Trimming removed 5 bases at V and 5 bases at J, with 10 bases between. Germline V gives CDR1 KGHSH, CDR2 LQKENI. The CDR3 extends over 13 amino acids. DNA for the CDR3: TGTGCCAGCTCAACTACGGACGATCAGCCCCAGCATTTT. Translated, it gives CASSTTDDQPQHF.

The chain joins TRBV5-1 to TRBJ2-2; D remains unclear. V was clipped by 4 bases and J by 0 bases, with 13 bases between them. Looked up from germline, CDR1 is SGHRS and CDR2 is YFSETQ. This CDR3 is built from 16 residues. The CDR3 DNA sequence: TGCGCCAGCAGCCGGAAGACGGCGGCGAACACCGGGGAGCTGTTTTTT. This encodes CASSRKTAANTGELFF.

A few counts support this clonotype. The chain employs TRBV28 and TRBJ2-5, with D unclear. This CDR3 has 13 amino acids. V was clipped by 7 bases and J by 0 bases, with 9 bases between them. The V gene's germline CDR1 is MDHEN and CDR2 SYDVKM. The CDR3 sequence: CASKNRYQETQYF. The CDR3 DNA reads TGTGCCAGCAAAAACCGGTACCAAGAGACCCAGTACTTC.

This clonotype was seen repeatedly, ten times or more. CDR3 sequence (DNA): TGTGCCAGCTCCGGAGCGCTAGCGGTCTACGAGCAGTACTTC. Translating gives CASSGALAVYEQYF. The gene calls are TRBV18 and TRBJ2-7, with 7 bases that match TRBD2. V dropped 6 bases and J dropped 3; count of bases not matched to a gene: 8. The CDR3 has 14 amino acids. Germline V gives CDR1 KGHSH, CDR2 LQKENI. The complete variable domain, with remaining parts taken from reference TRBV18 and TRBJ2-7, reads NAGVMQNPRHLVRRRGQEARLRCSPMKGHSHVYWYRQLPEEGLKFMVYLQKENIIDESGMPKERFSAEFPKEGPSILRIQQVVRGDSAAYFCASSGALAVYEQYFGPGTRLTVT.

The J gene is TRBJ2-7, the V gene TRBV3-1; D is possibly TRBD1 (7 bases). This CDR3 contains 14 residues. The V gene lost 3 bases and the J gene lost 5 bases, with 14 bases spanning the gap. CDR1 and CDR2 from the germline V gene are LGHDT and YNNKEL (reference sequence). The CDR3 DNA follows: TGTGCCAGCAGCCAGATCAGGGGGGACCACGAGCAGTACTTC. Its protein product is CASSQIRGDHEQYF.

The CDR3 nucleotides read TGTGCCAGCCTCGGGACCAGAAGCACAGATACGCAGTATTTT. Amino acids: CASLGTRSTDTQYF. The chain uses TRBV12-3 or TRBV12-4 and TRBJ2-3; either TRBD1 or TRBD2 may fit D (5 bases each). The CDR3 loop spans 14 amino acids. V was shortened by 8 bases and J by 0 bases, with 12 bases between the two germline ends.

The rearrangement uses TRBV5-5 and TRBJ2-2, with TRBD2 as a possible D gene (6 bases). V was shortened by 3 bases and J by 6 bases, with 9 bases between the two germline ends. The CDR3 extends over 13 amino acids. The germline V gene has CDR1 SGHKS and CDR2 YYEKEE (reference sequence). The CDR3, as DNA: TGTGCCAGCAGCTGGACTATTCCCGGGGAGCTGTTTTTT. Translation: CASSWTIPGELFF.

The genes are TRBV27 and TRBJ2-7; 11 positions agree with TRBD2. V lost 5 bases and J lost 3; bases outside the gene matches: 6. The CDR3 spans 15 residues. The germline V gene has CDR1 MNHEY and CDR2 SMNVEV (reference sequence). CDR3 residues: CASSRSGTSGYEQYF. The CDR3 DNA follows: TGTGCCAGCAGTCGCAGCGGGACTAGCGGCTACGAGCAGTACTTC.

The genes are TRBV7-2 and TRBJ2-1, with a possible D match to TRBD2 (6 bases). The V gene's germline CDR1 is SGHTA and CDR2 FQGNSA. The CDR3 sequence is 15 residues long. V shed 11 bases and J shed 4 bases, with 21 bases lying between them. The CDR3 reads CASLVVADTYNEQFF. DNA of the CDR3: TGTGCCTCGCTCGTGGTAGCGGATACTTACAATGAGCAGTTCTTC.

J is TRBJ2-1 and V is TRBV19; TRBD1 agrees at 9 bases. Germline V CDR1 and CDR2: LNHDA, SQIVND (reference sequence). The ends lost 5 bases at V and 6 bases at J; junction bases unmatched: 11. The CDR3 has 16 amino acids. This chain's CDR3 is CASSAYGQGRRNEQFF. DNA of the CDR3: TGTGCCAGTAGTGCATACGGACAGGGGAGGCGCAATGAGCAGTTCTTC.

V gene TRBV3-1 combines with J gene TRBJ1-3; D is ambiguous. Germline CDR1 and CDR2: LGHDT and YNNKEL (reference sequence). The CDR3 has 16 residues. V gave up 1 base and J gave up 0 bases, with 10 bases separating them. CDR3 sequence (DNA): TGTGCCAGCAGCCAAGGCGACGGATACTCTGGAAACACCATATATTTT. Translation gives CASSQGDGYSGNTIYF.

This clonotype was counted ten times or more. Here the CDR3 reads CASSLQGARGNTIYF. CDR3 nucleotides: TGTGCCAGCAGTTTACAGGGGGCCCGGGGGAACACCATATATTTT. V gene TRBV28 combines with J gene TRBJ1-3; TRBD1 matches at 8 bases. The length of the CDR3 is 15 residues. V was clipped by 2 bases and J by 7 bases; unmatched bases: 7. CDR1 MDHEN and CDR2 SYDVKM come from the germline V gene.

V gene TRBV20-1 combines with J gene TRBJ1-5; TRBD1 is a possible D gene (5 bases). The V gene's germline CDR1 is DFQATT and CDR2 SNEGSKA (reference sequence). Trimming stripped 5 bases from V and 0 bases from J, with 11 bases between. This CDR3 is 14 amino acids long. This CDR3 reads CSAQDIFSNQPQHF. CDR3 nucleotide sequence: TGCAGTGCTCAGGACATCTTTAGCAATCAGCCCCAGCATTTT.

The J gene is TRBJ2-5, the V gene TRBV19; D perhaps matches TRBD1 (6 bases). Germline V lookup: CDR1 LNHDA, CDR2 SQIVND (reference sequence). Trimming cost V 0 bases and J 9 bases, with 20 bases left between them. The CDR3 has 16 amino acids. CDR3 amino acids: CASSIDRNEQGLAQYF. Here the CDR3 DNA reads TGTGCCAGTAGTATAGATCGGAACGAACAGGGTTTGGCCCAGTACTTC.

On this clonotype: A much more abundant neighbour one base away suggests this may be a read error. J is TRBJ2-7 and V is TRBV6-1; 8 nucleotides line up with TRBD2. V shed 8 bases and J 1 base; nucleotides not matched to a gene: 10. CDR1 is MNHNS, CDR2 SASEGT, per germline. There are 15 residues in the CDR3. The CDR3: CASGRGSGGSYEQYF. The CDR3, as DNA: TGTGCCAGCGGGCGAGGCAGCGGGGGATCCTACGAGCAGTACTTC.

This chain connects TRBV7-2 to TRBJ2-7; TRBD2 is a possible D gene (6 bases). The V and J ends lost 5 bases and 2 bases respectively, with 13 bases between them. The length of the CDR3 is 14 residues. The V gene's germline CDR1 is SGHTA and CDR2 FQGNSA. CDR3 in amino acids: CASSPYLATYEQYF. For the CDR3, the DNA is TGTGCCAGCAGCCCCTACCTAGCGACCTACGAGCAGTACTTC.

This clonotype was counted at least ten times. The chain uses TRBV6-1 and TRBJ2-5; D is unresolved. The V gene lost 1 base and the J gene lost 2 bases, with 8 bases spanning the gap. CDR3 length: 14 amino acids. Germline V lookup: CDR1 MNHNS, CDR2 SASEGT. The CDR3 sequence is CASSEGPLQETQYF. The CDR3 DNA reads TGTGCCAGCAGTGAAGGGCCGCTTCAAGAGACCCAGTACTTC.

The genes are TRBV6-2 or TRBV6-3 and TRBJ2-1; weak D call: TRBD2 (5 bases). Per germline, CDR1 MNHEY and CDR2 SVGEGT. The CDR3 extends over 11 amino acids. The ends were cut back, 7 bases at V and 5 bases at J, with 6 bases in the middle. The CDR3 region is CASTRDNEQFF. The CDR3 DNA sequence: TGTGCCAGCACGAGGGACAATGAGCAGTTCTTC.